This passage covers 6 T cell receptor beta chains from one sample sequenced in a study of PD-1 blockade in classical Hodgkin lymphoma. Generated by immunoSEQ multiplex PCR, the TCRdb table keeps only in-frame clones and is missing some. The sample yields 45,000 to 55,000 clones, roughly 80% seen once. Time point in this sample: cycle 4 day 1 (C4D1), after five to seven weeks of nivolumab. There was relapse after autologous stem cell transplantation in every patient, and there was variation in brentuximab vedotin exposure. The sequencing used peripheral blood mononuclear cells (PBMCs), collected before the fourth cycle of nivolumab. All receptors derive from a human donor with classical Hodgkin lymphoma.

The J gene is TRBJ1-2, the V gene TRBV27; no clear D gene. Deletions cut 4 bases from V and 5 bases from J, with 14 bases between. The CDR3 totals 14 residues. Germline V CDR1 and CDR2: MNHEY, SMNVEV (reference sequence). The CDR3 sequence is CASSWAGPEYGYTF. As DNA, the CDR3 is TGTGCCAGCAGTTGGGCAGGTCCGGAGTATGGCTACACCTTC.

The CDR3 nucleotides are TGTGCCAGCTTCACGAGATGGGATGAGCAGTTCTTC. Amino acids: CASFTRWDEQFF. This rearrangement joins TRBV27 to TRBJ2-1; no definite D call. The CDR3 spans 12 residues. Germline V lookup: CDR1 MNHEY, CDR2 SMNVEV (reference sequence). Trimming removed 8 bases from V and 8 bases from J, with 13 bases in between.

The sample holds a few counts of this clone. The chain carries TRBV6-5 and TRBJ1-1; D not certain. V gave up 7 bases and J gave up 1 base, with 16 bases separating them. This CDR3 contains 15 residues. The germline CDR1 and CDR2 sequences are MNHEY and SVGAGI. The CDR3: CASTPPGIQNTEAFF. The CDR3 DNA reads TGTGCCAGCACTCCACCCGGGATCCAGAACACTGAAGCTTTCTTT.

CDR3 loop: CASSPTRWDLYEQYF. DNA for the CDR3: TGTGCCAGCTCACCGACTAGGTGGGATTTATACGAGCAGTACTTC. The chain uses TRBV18 and TRBJ2-7, with D possibly TRBD2 on 6 matching bases. The V gene's germline CDR1 is KGHSH and CDR2 LQKENI. CDR3 length: 15 residues. Trimming removed 3 bases from V and 4 bases from J, with 16 bases in between.

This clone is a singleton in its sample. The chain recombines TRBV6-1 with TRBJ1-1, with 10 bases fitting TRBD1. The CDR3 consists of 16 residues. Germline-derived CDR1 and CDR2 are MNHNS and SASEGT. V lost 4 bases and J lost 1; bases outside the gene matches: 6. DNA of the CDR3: TGTGCCAGCAGTGGACCCGGGACAGGGGAGAACACTGAAGCTTTCTTT. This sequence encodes CASSGPGTGENTEAFF.

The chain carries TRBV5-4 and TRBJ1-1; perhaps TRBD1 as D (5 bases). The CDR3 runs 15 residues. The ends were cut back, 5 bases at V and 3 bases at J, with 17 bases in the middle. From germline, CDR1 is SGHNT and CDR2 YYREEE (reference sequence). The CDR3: CASSNSRAGHTEAFF. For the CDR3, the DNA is TGTGCCAGCAGTAATTCCAGGGCGGGGCACACTGAAGCTTTCTTT.